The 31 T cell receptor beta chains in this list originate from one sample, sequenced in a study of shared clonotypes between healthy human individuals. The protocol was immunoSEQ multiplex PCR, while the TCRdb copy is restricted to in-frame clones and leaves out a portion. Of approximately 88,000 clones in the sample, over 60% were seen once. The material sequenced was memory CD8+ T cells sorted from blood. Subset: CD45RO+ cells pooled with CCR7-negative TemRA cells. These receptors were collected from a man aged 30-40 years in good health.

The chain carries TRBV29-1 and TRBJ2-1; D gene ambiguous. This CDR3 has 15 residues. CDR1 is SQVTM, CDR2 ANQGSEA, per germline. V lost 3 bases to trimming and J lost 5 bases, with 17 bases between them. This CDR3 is CSVDKRMEGNNEQFF. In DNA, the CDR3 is TGCAGCGTTGACAAACGAATGGAAGGGAACAATGAGCAGTTCTTC.

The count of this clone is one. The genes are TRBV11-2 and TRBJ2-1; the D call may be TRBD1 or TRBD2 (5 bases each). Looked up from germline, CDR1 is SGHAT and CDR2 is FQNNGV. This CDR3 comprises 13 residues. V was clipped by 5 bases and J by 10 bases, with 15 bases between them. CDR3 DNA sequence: TGTGCCAGCAGCCGGATTTCAGGGACCGAGCAGTTCTTC. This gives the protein CASSRISGTEQFF. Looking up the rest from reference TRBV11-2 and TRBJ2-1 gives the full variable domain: EAGVAQSPRYKIIEKRQSVAFWCNPISGHATLYWYQQILGQGPKLLIQFQNNGVVDDSQLPKDRFSAERLKGVDSTLKIQPAKLEDSAVYLCASSRISGTEQFFGPGTRLTVL.

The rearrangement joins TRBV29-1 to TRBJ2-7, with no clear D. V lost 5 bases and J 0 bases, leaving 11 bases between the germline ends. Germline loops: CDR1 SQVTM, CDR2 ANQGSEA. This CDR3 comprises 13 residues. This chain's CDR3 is CSVNGGSSYEQYF. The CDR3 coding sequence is TGCAGCGTTAACGGCGGAAGCTCCTACGAGCAGTACTTC.

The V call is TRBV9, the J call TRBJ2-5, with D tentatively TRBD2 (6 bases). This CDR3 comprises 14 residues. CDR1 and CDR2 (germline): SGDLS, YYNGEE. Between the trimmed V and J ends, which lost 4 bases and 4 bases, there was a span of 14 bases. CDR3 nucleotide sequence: TGTGCCAGCAGCCGGGACTCCCATCGAGAGACCCAGTACTTC. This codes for CASSRDSHRETQYF.

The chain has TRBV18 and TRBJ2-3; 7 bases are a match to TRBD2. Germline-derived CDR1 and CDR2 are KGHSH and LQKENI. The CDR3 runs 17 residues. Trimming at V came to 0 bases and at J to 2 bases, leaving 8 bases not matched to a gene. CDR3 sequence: CASSPPGQRGTTDTQYF. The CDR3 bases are TGTGCCAGCTCACCACCGGGGCAGCGGGGAACCACAGATACGCAGTATTTT.

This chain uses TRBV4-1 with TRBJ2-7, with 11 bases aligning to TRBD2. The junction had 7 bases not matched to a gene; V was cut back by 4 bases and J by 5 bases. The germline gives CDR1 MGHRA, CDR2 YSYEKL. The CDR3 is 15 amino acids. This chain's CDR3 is CASSPLLAGANEQYF. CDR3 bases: TGCGCCAGCAGCCCCTTACTAGCGGGAGCTAACGAGCAGTACTTC.

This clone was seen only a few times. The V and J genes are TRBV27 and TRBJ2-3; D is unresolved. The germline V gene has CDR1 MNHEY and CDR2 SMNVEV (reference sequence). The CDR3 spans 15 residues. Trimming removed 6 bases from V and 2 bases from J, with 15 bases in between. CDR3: CASSSSDGHTDTQYF. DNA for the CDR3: TGTGCCAGCAGCTCATCCGACGGCCACACAGATACGCAGTATTTT.

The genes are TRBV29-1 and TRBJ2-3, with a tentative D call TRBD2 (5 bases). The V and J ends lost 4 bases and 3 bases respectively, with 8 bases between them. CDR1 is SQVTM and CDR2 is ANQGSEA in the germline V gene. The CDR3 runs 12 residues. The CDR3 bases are TGCAGCGTTGTTTGGAGGACAGATACGCAGTATTTT. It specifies CSVVWRTDTQYF.

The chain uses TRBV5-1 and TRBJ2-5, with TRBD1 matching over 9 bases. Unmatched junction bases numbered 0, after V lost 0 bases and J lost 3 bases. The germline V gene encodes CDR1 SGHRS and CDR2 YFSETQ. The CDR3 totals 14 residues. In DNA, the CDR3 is TGCGCCAGCAGCTTGGGACAGGGGGAAGAGACCCAGTACTTC. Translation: CASSLGQGEETQYF.

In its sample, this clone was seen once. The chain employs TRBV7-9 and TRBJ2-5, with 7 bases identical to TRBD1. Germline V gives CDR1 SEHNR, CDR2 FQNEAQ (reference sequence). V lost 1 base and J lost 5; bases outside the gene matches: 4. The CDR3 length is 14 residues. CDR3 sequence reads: CASSLEDRSETQYF. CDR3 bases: TGTGCCAGCAGCTTAGAGGACAGGTCGGAGACCCAGTACTTC.

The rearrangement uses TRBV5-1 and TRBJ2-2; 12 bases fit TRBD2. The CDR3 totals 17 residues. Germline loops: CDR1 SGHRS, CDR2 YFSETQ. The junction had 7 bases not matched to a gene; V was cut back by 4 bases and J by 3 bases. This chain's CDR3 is CASSRLAGAVHTGELFF. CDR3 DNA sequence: TGCGCCAGCAGCCGACTAGCGGGAGCCGTCCACACCGGGGAGCTGTTTTTT.

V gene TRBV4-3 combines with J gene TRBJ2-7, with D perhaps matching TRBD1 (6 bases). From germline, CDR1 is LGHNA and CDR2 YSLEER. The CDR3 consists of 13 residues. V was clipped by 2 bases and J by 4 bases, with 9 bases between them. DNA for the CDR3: TGCGCCAGCAGCCAATTTAGGGGGTACGAGCAGTACTTC. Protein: CASSQFRGYEQYF.

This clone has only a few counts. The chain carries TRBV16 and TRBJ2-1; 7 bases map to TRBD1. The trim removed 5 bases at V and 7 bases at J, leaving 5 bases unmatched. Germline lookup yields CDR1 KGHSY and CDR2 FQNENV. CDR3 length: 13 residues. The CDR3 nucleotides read TGTGCCAGCAGCAACCACAGGGGAAATGAGCAGTTCTTC. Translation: CASSNHRGNEQFF.

The CDR3 loop reads CASSLVGSSYEQYF. As DNA, the CDR3 is TGCGCCAGCAGCTTGGTCGGCAGCTCCTACGAGCAGTACTTC. The chain links TRBV5-1 to TRBJ2-7; no clear D. This CDR3 has 14 amino acids. V dropped 0 bases and J dropped 0 bases, with 7 bases sitting between them. Looked up from germline, CDR1 is SGHRS and CDR2 is YFSETQ.

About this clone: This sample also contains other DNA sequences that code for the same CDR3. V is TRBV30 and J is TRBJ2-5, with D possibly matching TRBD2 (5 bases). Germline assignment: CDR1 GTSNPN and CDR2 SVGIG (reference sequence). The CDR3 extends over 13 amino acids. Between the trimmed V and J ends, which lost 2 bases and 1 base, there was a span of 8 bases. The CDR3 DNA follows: TGTGCCTGGAGTATAGGGAGCCAAGAGACCCAGTACTTC. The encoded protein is CAWSIGSQETQYF. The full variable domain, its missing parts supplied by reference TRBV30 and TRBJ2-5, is SQTIHQWPATLVQPVGSPLSLECTVEGTSNPNLYWYRQAAGRGLQLLFYSVGIGQISSEVPQNLSASRPQDRQFILSSKKLLLSDSGFYLCAWSIGSQETQYFGPGTRLLVL.

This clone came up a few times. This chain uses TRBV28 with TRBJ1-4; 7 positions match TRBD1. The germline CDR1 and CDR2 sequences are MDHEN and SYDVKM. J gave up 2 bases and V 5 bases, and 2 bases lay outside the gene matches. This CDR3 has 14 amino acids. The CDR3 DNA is TGTGCCAGCAGTACAGGGGTGACTAATGAAAAACTGTTTTTT. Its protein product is CASSTGVTNEKLFF.

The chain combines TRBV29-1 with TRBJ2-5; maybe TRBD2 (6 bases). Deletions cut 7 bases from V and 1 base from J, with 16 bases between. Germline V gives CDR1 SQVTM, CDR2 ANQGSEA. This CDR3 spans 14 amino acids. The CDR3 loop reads CSGLTGVGQETQYF. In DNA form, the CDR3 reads TGCAGCGGGCTGACGGGGGTCGGCCAAGAGACCCAGTACTTC.

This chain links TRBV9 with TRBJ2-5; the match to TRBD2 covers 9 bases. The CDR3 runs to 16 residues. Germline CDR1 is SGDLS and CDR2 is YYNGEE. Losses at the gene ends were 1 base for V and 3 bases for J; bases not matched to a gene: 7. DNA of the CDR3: TGTGCCAGCAGCGTATCTGGCGGGAGGGCTGAAGAGACCCAGTACTTC. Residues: CASSVSGGRAEETQYF.

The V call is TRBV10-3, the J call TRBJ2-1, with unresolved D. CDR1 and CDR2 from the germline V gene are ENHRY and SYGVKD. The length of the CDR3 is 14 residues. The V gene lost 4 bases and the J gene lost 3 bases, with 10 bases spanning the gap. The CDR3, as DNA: TGTGCCATCAGTGGAACTGGGCGCTACAATGAGCAGTTCTTC. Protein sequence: CAISGTGRYNEQFF.

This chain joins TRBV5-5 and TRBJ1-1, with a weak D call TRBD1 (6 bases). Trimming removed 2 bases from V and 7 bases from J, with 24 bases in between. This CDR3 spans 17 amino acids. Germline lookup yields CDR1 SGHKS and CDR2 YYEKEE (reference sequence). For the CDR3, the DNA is TGTGCCAGCAGCTTAGAGGGGGTGATCGCACTTACTGATGAAGCTTTCTTT. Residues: CASSLEGVIALTDEAFF.

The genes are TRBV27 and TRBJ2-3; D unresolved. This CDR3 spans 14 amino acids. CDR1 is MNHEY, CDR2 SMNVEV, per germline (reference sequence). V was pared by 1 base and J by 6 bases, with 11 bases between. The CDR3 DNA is TGTGCCAGCAGTTTATGGGCCAGTCCGGATACGCAGTATTTT. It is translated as CASSLWASPDTQYF.

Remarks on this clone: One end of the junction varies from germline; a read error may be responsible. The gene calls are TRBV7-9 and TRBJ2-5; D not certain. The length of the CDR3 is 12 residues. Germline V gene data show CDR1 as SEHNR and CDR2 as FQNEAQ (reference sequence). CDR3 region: CASIERARLIHF. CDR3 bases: TGTGCCAGCATAGAAAGGGCTCGCCTCATCCACTTC.

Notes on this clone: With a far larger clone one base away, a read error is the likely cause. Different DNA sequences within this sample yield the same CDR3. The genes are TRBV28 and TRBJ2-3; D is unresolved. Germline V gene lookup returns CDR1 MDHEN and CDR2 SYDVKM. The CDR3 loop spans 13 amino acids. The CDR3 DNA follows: TGCGCCAGCAGAAACCCCCGGATAGATACGCAGTATTTT. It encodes CASRNPRIDTQYF.

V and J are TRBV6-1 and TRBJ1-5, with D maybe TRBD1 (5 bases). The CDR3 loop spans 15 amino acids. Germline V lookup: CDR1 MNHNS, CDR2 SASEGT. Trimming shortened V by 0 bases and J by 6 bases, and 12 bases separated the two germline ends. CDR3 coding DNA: TGTGCCAGCAGTGAAGCGTCCCAGGGTGGTCAGCCCCAGCATTTT. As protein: CASSEASQGGQPQHF.

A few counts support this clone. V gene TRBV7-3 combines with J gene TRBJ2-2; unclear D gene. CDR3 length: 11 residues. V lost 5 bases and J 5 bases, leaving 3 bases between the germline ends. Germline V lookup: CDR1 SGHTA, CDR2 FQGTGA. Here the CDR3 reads CASSRTGELFF. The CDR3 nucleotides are TGTGCCAGCAGCCGTACCGGGGAGCTGTTTTTT.

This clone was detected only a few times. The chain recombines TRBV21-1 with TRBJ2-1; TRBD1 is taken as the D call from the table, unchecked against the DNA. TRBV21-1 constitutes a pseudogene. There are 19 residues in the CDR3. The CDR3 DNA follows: TGTGCCAGCAGTGGGACAGGTCCTTCGGAGGAAGGATCCTACAATGAGCAGTTCTTC. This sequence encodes CASSGTGPSEEGSYNEQFF.

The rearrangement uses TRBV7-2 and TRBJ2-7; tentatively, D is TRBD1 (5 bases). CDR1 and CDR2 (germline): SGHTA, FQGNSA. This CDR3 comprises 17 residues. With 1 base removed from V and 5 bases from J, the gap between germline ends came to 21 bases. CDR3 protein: CASSLVRIPYFRDEQYF. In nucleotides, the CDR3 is TGTGCCAGCAGCTTAGTCCGCATTCCCTATTTCAGGGACGAGCAGTACTTC.

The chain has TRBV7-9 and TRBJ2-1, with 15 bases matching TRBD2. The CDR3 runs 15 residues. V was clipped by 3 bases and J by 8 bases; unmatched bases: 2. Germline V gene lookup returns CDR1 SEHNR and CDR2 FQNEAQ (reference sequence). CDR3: CASSLGLAGGHEQFF. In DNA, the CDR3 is TGTGCCAGCAGCTTGGGACTAGCGGGAGGCCATGAGCAGTTCTTC.

DNA for the CDR3: TGTGCCAGCAGCTCGATGACTAGAGGGACTACAGATACGCAGTATTTT. Its translation is CASSSMTRGTTDTQYF. The V call is TRBV5-4, the J call TRBJ2-3; TRBD2 is a possible D gene (6 bases). This CDR3 contains 16 residues. Trimming took off 3 bases at V and 3 bases at J, with 17 bases between the two ends. Per the germline V gene, CDR1 is SGHNT and CDR2 is YYREEE (reference sequence).

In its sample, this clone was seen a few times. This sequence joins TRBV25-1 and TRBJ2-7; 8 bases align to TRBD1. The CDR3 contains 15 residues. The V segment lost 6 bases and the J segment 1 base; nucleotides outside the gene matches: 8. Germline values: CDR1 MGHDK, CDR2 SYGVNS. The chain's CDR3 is CASSPGTGRSYEQYF. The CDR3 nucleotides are TGTGCCAGCAGCCCCGGGACAGGCCGATCCTACGAGCAGTACTTC.

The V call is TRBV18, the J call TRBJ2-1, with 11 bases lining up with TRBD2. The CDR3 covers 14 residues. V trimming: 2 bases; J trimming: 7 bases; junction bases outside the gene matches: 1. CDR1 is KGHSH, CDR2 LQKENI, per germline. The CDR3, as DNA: TGTGCCAGCTCACCAACTAGCGGGAGAAATGAGCAGTTCTTC. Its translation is CASSPTSGRNEQFF.